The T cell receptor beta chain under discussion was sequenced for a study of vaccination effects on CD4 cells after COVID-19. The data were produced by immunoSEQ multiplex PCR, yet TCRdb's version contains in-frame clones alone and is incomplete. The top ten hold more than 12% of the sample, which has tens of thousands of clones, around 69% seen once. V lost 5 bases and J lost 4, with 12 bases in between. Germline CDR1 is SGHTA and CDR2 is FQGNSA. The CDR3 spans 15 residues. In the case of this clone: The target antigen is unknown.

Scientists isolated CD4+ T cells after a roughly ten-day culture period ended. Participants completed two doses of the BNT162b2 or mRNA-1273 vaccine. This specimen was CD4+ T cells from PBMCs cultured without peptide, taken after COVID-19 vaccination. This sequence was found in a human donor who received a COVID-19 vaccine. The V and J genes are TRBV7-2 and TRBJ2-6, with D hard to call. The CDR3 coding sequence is TGTGCCAGCAGCGATCGGTCGACCGGGGCCAACGTCCTGACTTTC. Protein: CASSDRSTGANVLTF.